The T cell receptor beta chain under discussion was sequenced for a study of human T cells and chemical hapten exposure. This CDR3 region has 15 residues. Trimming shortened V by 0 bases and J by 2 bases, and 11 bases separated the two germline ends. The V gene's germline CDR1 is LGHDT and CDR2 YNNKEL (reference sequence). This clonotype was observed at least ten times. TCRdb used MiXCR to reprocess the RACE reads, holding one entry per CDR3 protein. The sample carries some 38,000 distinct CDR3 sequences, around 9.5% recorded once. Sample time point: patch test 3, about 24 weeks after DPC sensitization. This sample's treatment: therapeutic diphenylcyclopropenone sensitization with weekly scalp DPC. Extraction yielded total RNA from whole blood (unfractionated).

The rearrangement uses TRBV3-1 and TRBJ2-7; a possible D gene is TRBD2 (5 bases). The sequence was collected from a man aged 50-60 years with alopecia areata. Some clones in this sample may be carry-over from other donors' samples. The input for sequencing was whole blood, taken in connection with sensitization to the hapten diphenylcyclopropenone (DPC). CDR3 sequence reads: CASSQDSGITYEQYF. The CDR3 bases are TGTGCCAGCAGCCAAGATTCGGGGATCACCTACGAGCAGTACTTC.